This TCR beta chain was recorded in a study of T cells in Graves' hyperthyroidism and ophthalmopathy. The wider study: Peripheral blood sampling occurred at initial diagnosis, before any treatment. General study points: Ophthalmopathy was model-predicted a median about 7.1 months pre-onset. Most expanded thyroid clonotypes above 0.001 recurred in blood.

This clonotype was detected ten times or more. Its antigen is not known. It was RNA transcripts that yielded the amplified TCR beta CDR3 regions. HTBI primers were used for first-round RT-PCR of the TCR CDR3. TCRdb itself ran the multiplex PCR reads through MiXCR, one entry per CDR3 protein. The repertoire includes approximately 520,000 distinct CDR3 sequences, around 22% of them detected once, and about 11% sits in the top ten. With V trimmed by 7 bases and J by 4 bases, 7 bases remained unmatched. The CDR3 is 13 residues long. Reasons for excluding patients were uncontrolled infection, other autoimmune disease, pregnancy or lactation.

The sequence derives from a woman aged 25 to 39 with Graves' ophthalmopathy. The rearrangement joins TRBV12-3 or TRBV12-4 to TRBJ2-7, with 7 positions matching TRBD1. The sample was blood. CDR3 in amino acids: CASKGQGVYEQYF. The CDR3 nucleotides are TGTGCCAGCAAGGGTCAGGGGGTGTACGAGCAGTACTTC.